These 12 T cell receptor beta chains were sequenced from one sample in a study of T cell responses to AZD1222 COVID-19 vaccine listed by TCRdb under 2021. The time point label on this specimen signifies: baseline before first vaccination. Libraries came from the immunoSEQ multiplex PCR assay. TCRdb provides this immuneACCESS table in a form limited to in-frame rearrangements. Some clones are lacking; in checked studies, under half of them reflect an unresolved V gene, and why the rest are absent is not known. The sample has roughly 170,000 clones on record, roughly nine tenths of them singletons. Roughly 2.5% of the sample belongs to the ten largest clones. The sequenced sample was peripheral blood, obtained on day 0 of AZD1222 vaccination. Every receptor here comes from an adult in good health.

CDR3 in DNA: TGTGCCAGCAGTTGGGGCACCGACTACGAGCAGTACTTC. Encoded protein: CASSWGTDYEQYF. The V gene is TRBV6-5, the J gene TRBJ2-7; tentatively, D is TRBD1 (5 bases). The germline V gene encodes CDR1 MNHEY and CDR2 SVGAGI. Deletions cut 4 bases from V and 3 bases from J, with 10 bases between. CDR3 length equals 13 residues.

The CDR3 coding sequence is TGTGCCAGCAGTTCAACGGACAGGGGGGACACTGAAGCTTTCTTT. Its protein is CASSSTDRGDTEAFF. This sequence joins TRBV6-5 and TRBJ1-1, with TRBD1 matching 10 bases. V lost 4 bases and J lost 3; bases outside the gene matches: 5. CDR1 and CDR2 (germline): MNHEY, SVGAGI. CDR3 length equals 15 residues.

The table lists this clone with a few counts. As DNA, the CDR3 is TGTGCCAGCAGCTTCGAGTGGGACACGGTCCGCTACACCTTC. It is translated as CASSFEWDTVRYTF. The V call is TRBV5-5, the J call TRBJ1-2, with D possibly TRBD1 on 6 matching bases. CDR1 SGHKS and CDR2 YYEKEE come from the germline V gene (reference sequence). The germline V and J ends were trimmed by 2 bases and 9 bases, with 17 bases remaining between them. The CDR3 totals 14 residues. Full variable domain (rest looked up from reference TRBV5-5 and TRBJ1-2): DAGVTQSPTHLIKTRGQQVTLRCSPISGHKSVSWYQQVLGQGPQFIFQYYEKEERGRGNFPDRFSARQFPNYSSELNVNALLLGDSALYLCASSFEWDTVRYTFGSGTRLTVV.

This clone has only one observation. The chain couples TRBV5-1 to TRBJ2-1, with TRBD2 matching 12 bases. Losses at the gene ends were 0 bases for V and 7 bases for J; bases not matched to a gene: 2. This CDR3 spans 15 amino acids. Germline V gene sequence: CDR1 SGHRS, CDR2 YFSETQ. The CDR3 loop is CASSLEGLAGNEQFF. The CDR3 DNA reads TGCGCCAGCAGCTTGGAGGGACTAGCGGGTAATGAGCAGTTCTTC.

The chain carries TRBV6-5 and TRBJ1-1; D might be TRBD1 (6 bases). Trimming stripped 8 bases from V and 11 bases from J, with 21 bases between. Per the germline V gene, CDR1 is MNHEY and CDR2 is SVGAGI. This CDR3 has 13 residues. CDR3 loop: CASGEGIQGSAFF. The CDR3 DNA sequence: TGTGCCAGCGGCGAGGGGATACAGGGCTCGGCTTTCTTT.

The rearrangement uses TRBV15 and TRBJ1-1; TRBD1 aligns across 8 bases. Germline values: CDR1 LNHNV, CDR2 YYDKDF (reference sequence). V trimming: 7 bases; J trimming: 4 bases; junction bases outside the gene matches: 23. The CDR3 runs to 19 residues. The CDR3 nucleotides are TGTGCCACCAACAAACTTACCAGGGGGCTGAGGCCCTTACTCACTGAAGCTTTCTTT. Its protein is CATNKLTRGLRPLLTEAFF.

The chain uses TRBV5-1 and TRBJ2-1; D is undetermined. Trimming removed 1 base at V and 9 bases at J, with 11 bases between. CDR1 and CDR2 from the germline V gene are SGHRS and YFSETQ. The CDR3 extends over 13 amino acids. The CDR3 reads CASSLTLTGEQFF. The CDR3 nucleotides read TGCGCCAGCAGCTTGACTCTTACGGGTGAGCAGTTCTTC. Drawing the rest from reference TRBV5-1 and TRBJ2-1, the complete variable domain is KAGVTQTPRYLIKTRGQQVTLSCSPISGHRSVSWYQQTPGQGLQFLFEYFSETQRNKGNFPGRFSGRQFSNSRSEMNVSTLELGDSALYLCASSLTLTGEQFFGPGTRLTVL.

The CDR3: CASSLENSGLTDTQYF. The CDR3 bases are TGCGCCAGCAGCTTGGAAAATAGCGGCCTCACAGATACGCAGTATTTT. The chain links TRBV5-1 to TRBJ2-3, with D tentatively TRBD2 (6 bases). Germline V gives CDR1 SGHRS, CDR2 YFSETQ. V lost 0 bases and J lost 2, with 13 bases in between. The CDR3 loop spans 16 amino acids.

The chain carries TRBV18 and TRBJ2-7; the D is unclear. Germline V gene lookup returns CDR1 KGHSH and CDR2 LQKENI. Trimming took off 0 bases at V and 5 bases at J, with 11 bases between the two ends. The CDR3 sequence is 14 residues long. CDR3 DNA sequence: TGTGCCAGCTCACCACCGAACAAAGGGCACGAGCAGTACTTC. Translated, it gives CASSPPNKGHEQYF.

The V gene is TRBV20-1, the J gene TRBJ1-5, with 7 nucleotides matching TRBD1. After removal of 3 bases from V and 1 base from J, the junction contained 18 bases not matched to a gene. The CDR3 has 19 residues. In germline, CDR1 is DFQATT, CDR2 SNEGSKA (reference sequence). The CDR3 spells CSASDPKRIRGQSNQPQHF. CDR3 sequence (DNA): TGCAGTGCTAGTGACCCGAAAAGGATAAGGGGGCAAAGCAATCAGCCCCAGCATTTT.

The chain couples TRBV6-5 to TRBJ1-3, with 7 bases lining up with TRBD1. Germline CDR1 MNHEY, CDR2 SVGAGI. V gave up 5 bases and J gave up 4 bases; unmatched junction bases: 8. The CDR3 covers 15 residues. Here the CDR3 reads CASSRRGGSGNTIYF. Written as DNA, the CDR3 is TGTGCCAGCAGTCGAAGAGGGGGCTCAGGAAACACCATATATTTT.

This CDR3 is CASSIGPLFYGYTF. CDR3 bases: TGTGCCAGTAGTATAGGCCCGCTGTTCTATGGCTACACCTTC. The J gene is TRBJ1-2, the V gene TRBV19; no clear D. V shed 1 base and J shed 4 bases, with 10 bases lying between them. The germline V gene encodes CDR1 LNHDA and CDR2 SQIVND (reference sequence). This CDR3 is built from 14 residues.